These 5 T cell receptor beta chains came from one sample sequenced in a study of cytomegalovirus exposure and HLA in healthy donors. Primers for the PCR totalled 60 Vbeta and 13 Jbeta. The method was immunoSEQ multiplex PCR; TCRdb's version includes in-frame clones alone and lacks a portion of them. This sample yields under 130,000 clones, of which 79% are seen a single time; approximately 3% belongs to the top ten. The sample taken for sequencing was PBMCs. Source of these receptors: a woman aged 40 to 55 in good health and CMV-seronegative.

The chain recombines TRBV6-5 with TRBJ1-5, with 7 bases that match TRBD1. Unmatched junction bases numbered 6, after V lost 6 bases and J lost 4 bases. CDR3 length: 14 residues. The germline V gene has CDR1 MNHEY and CDR2 SVGAGI. The CDR3 reads CASRQQGKNQPQHF. The CDR3 coding sequence is TGTGCCAGCAGACAACAGGGGAAAAATCAGCCCCAGCATTTT.

Details on this clone: One junction end disagrees with the germline gene, perhaps due to a read error. The gene calls are TRBV7-9 and TRBJ1-4; a possible D gene is TRBD1 (5 bases). Germline CDR1 is SEHNR and CDR2 is FQNEAQ (reference sequence). CDR3 length: 16 amino acids. The CDR3 DNA reads TGTTCCAGCAGCCGAGGTAGTCTGGGGCCCAATGAAAAACTGTTTTTT. This sequence encodes CSSSRGSLGPNEKLFF.

The rearrangement joins TRBV7-2 to TRBJ1-6; 8 bases are a match to TRBD1. The CDR3 runs 14 residues. CDR1 is SGHTA, CDR2 FQGNSA, per germline. Trimming removed 5 bases from V and 11 bases from J; junction bases left unmatched: 8. The CDR3 bases are TGTGCCAGCAGCCGAGGACAGGGAGGGACACCCCTCCACTTT. Translating gives CASSRGQGGTPLHF.

V gene TRBV5-4 combines with J gene TRBJ2-6; possibly TRBD1 for D (6 bases). The CDR3 spans 18 residues. With 4 bases removed from V and 1 base from J, the gap between germline ends came to 18 bases. Germline V gene lookup returns CDR1 SGHNT and CDR2 YYREEE (reference sequence). CDR3 region: CASSSQQGDHSGANVLTF. CDR3 nucleotide sequence: TGTGCCAGCAGCAGCCAACAGGGAGACCATTCTGGGGCCAACGTCCTGACTTTC.

This clone occurred once. V usage is TRBV4-2 and J usage is TRBJ1-3; D ambiguous. V shed 1 base and J shed 4 bases, with 14 bases lying between them. CDR3 length: 16 amino acids. The V gene's germline CDR1 is LGHNA and CDR2 YNFKEQ. CDR3 bases: TGTGCCAGCAGCCAAGCCGGGGAGGCCGAAGGAAACACCATATATTTT. The encoded protein is CASSQAGEAEGNTIYF.